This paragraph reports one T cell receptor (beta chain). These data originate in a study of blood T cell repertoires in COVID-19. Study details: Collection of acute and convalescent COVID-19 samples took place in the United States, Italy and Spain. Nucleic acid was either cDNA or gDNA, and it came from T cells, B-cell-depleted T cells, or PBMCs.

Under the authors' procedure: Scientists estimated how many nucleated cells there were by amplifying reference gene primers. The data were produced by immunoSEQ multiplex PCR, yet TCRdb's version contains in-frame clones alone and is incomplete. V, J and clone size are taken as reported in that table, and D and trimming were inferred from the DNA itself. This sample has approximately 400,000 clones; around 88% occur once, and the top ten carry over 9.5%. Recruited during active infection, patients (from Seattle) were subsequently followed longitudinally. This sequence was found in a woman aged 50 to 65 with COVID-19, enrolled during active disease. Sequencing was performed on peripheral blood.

The CDR3: CAWSLINEQFF. For the CDR3, the DNA is TGTGCCTGGAGTCTTATAAATGAGCAGTTCTTC. The chain combines TRBV30 with TRBJ2-1; D is unclear. CDR3 length: 11 residues. Germline CDR1 GTSNPN, CDR2 SVGIG (reference sequence). Trimming shortened V by 2 bases and J by 7 bases, and 6 bases separated the two germline ends.